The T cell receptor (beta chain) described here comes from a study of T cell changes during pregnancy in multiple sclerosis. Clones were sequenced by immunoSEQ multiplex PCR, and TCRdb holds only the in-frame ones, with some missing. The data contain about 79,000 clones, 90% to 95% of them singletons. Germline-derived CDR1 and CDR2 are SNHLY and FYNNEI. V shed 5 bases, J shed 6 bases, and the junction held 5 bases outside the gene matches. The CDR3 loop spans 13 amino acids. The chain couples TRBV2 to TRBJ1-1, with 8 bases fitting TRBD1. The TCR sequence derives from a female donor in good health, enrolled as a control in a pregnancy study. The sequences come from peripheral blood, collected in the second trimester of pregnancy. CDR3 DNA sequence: TGTGCCAGCAGTCGGACAGGGACCGCTGAAGCTTTCTTT. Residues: CASSRTGTAEAFF.